In this sample, the clone carrying this T cell receptor (beta chain) turned up once. The target antigen is unknown. The CDR3 runs 16 residues. CDR1 and CDR2 from the germline V gene are SGHNT and YYREEE (reference sequence). J was trimmed by 5 bases and V by 4 bases; bases with no gene match: 11. It was across several immunoSEQ plates that each subset's genomic DNA was evenly split. The protocol was immunoSEQ multiplex PCR, while the TCRdb copy is restricted to in-frame clones and leaves out a portion. The profile shows roughly 760,000 clones, around 72% of them singletons. This sample stems from a study of shared clonotypes between healthy human individuals. Notes on the study in general: Naive CD4 clonotypes were shared across a handful of donors at about 5.2%.

CD4+ cells were split into CD45RA+ naive and CD45RA-negative memory subsets. The chain couples TRBV5-4 to TRBJ2-3; 9 bases are shared with TRBD2. Sequenced sample: memory CD4+ T cells sorted from blood. As for subset: CD45RA-negative fraction. The source is a woman aged 30 to 39 in good health. The CDR3 DNA reads as TGTGCCAGCAGCCGGGGTGGCGGGAGGGAACGAGATACGCAGTATTTT. Amino acids: CASSRGGGRERDTQYF.